This T cell receptor (beta chain) was sequenced during a study of blood T cell repertoires in COVID-19. Measured with immunoSEQ multiplex PCR; TCRdb has only the in-frame clones, and not every one. Of about 410,000 clones in the sample, about nine tenths were seen once. Seattle cases were enrolled at active infection and followed longitudinally. This TCR came from a woman in her thirties or forties with COVID-19, enrolled during active disease. Sequenced sample: peripheral blood.

CDR3 nucleotide sequence: TGTGCCAGCAGTGAAACGGACAGGGAGGGGCAGCCCCAGCATTTT. Its protein is CASSETDREGQPQHF. The V call is TRBV6-1, the J call TRBJ1-5; TRBD1 matches at 8 bases. The CDR3 covers 15 residues. Germline V gene lookup returns CDR1 MNHNS and CDR2 SASEGT. The V and J ends lost 2 bases and 7 bases, in that order; junction bases with no gene match: 7.